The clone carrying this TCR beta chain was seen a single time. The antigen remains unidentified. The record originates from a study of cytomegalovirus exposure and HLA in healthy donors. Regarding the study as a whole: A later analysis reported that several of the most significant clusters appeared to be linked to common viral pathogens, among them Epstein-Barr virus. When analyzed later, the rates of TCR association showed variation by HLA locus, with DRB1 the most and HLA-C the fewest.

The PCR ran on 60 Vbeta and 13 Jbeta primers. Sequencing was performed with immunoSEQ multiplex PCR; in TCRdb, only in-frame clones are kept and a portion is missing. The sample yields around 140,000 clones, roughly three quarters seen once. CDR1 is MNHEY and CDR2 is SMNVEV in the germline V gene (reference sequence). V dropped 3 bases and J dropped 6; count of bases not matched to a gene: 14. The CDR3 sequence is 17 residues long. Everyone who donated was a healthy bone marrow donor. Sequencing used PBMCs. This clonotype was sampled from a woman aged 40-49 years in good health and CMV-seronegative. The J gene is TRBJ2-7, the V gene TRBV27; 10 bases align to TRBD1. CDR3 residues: CASSLDRGKFFRGEQYF. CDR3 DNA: TGTGCCAGCAGTTTGGACAGGGGGAAGTTTTTTAGGGGCGAGCAGTACTTC.